Below, 29 T cell receptor beta chains from the same sample are listed, as sequenced in a study of shared clonotypes between healthy human individuals. The repertoire was sequenced with immunoSEQ multiplex PCR; TCRdb's copy has only in-frame clones and lacks some. The sample holds about 490,000 clones; around 78% are singletons and the top ten take around 13%. Source material: PBMCs. The receptor set was obtained from a woman in her 40s in good health. Some clones in this sample may be carry-over from other donors' samples.

The rearrangement joins TRBV6-5 to TRBJ2-5; perhaps TRBD1 as D (6 bases). CDR1 and CDR2 (germline): MNHEY, SVGAGI. CDR3 length: 15 amino acids. The ends were cut back, 2 bases at V and 5 bases at J, with 15 bases in the middle. CDR3 nucleotides: TGTGCCAGCAGTTACCGGGGACAACCCGGGGAGACCCAGTACTTC. Translated, it gives CASSYRGQPGETQYF.

The gene calls are TRBV7-3 and TRBJ2-1; 12 bases match TRBD2. J was trimmed by 1 base and V by 8 bases; bases with no gene match: 0. This CDR3 has 14 residues. Germline values: CDR1 SGHTA, CDR2 FQGTGA. This chain's CDR3 is CASGLAGSYNEQFF. CDR3 sequence (DNA): TGTGCCAGCGGACTAGCGGGATCCTACAATGAGCAGTTCTTC.

This clone was counted ten times or more. J is TRBJ2-2 and V is TRBV29-1; 8 positions match TRBD1. Germline V lookup: CDR1 SQVTM, CDR2 ANQGSEA. V was clipped by 3 bases and J by 1 base; unmatched bases: 4. There are 15 residues in the CDR3. The CDR3 nucleotides are TGCAGCGTTGATCCGGGGACAGGGAACACCGGGGAGCTGTTTTTT. This encodes CSVDPGTGNTGELFF.

This clone was seen a single time. The sample carries other DNA sequences with the same CDR3. V usage is TRBV9 and J usage is TRBJ2-1; D is ambiguous. Trimming pared 2 bases from V and 0 bases from J, leaving 9 bases between. The CDR3 runs to 15 residues. CDR1 and CDR2 (germline): SGDLS, YYNGEE. The CDR3 reads CASSVDPSSYNEQFF. Here the CDR3 DNA reads TGTGCCAGCAGCGTCGACCCAAGCTCCTACAATGAGCAGTTCTTC. Looking up the rest from reference TRBV9 and TRBJ2-1 gives the full variable domain: DSGVTQTPKHLITATGQRVTLRCSPRSGDLSVYWYQQSLDQGLQFLIQYYNGEERAKGNILERFSAQQFPDLHSELNLSSLELGDSALYFCASSVDPSSYNEQFFGPGTRLTVL.

V gene TRBV19 combines with J gene TRBJ2-1; no firm D call. Germline lookup yields CDR1 LNHDA and CDR2 SQIVND (reference sequence). Trimming removed 1 base from V and 0 bases from J, with 16 bases in between. The CDR3 has 18 amino acids. CDR3 residues: CASSIGPEFRLSYNEQFF. CDR3 DNA sequence: TGTGCCAGTAGTATAGGTCCGGAGTTCCGTCTCTCCTACAATGAGCAGTTCTTC.

A word on this clone: Possible read error: a much larger clone is one base away. Here the CDR3 DNA reads TGTGCCAGCAGTTACGGGCGGGAGTTTTCCCACGAGCAGCACTTC. It encodes CASSYGREFSHEQHF. The chain uses TRBV6-5 and TRBJ2-7; 7 positions agree with TRBD2. This CDR3 is 15 amino acids long. Germline V gene lookup returns CDR1 MNHEY and CDR2 SVGAGI.

This clone was seen repeatedly, ten times or more. The chain links TRBV29-1 to TRBJ2-1; the D is unclear. Trimming took 3 bases from V and 8 from J, leaving 17 bases between them. CDR1 is SQVTM and CDR2 is ANQGSEA in the germline V gene. The CDR3 contains 14 residues. CDR3 nucleotides: TGCAGCGTTGAGGGCCTAGACCCTGTTGATGAGCAGTTCTTC. This gives the protein CSVEGLDPVDEQFF.

The chain recombines TRBV18 with TRBJ2-5; D unclear. Trimming removed 3 bases at V and 3 bases at J, with 8 bases between. Germline CDR1 and CDR2: KGHSH and LQKENI. The CDR3 extends over 13 amino acids. DNA for the CDR3: TGTGCCAGCTCACCCCGCCCCGAAGAGACCCAGTACTTC. Translating it yields CASSPRPEETQYF.

V and J are TRBV15 and TRBJ2-1; TRBD2 aligns across 14 bases. Germline assignment: CDR1 LNHNV and CDR2 YYDKDF (reference sequence). Germline trimming cut 3 bases from V and 5 bases from J; bases unmatched to any gene: 6. CDR3 length: 17 amino acids. The chain's CDR3 is CATSSAGLAGVDNEQFF. The CDR3 nucleotides read TGTGCCACCAGCAGTGCGGGACTAGCGGGAGTAGACAATGAGCAGTTCTTC.

This sequence joins TRBV27 and TRBJ2-1; maybe TRBD2 (5 bases). Trimming left V 2 bases short and J 10 bases short, with 9 bases between. The CDR3 is 12 residues long. Germline loops: CDR1 MNHEY, CDR2 SMNVEV (reference sequence). The CDR3 DNA sequence: TGTGCCAGCAGTTTACCGGGGTCGGAGCAGTTCTTC. Residues: CASSLPGSEQFF.

This chain links TRBV18 with TRBJ2-5; no firm D call. The CDR3 is made up of 15 amino acids. Trimming left V 3 bases short and J 2 bases short, with 13 bases between. Germline CDR1 and CDR2: KGHSH and LQKENI. CDR3 sequence: CASSPPPGVQETQYF. Here the CDR3 DNA reads TGTGCCAGCTCACCCCCACCCGGAGTACAAGAGACCCAGTACTTC.

This chain joins TRBV7-2 and TRBJ1-5; D is ambiguous. The V gene's germline CDR1 is SGHTA and CDR2 FQGNSA. Trimming took off 6 bases at V and 0 bases at J, with 6 bases between the two ends. The length of the CDR3 is 13 residues. CDR3 protein: CASSEASNQPQHF. The CDR3 bases are TGTGCCAGCAGTGAAGCTAGCAATCAGCCCCAGCATTTT.

The chain links TRBV5-1 to TRBJ2-3, with D unresolved. Germline CDR1 is SGHRS and CDR2 is YFSETQ. V lost 4 bases and J 2 bases, leaving 20 bases between the germline ends. The CDR3 contains 17 residues. Here the CDR3 reads CASSPLPGRENTDTQYF. CDR3 DNA: TGCGCCAGCAGCCCCCTCCCGGGCAGAGAAAACACAGATACGCAGTATTTT.

This clone was observed a handful of times. Other DNA sequences of this sample code for an identical CDR3. V gene TRBV11-2 combines with J gene TRBJ1-4; possibly TRBD1 for D (6 bases). The CDR3 consists of 16 residues. V gave up 5 bases and J gave up 4 bases, with 17 bases separating them. Germline assignment: CDR1 SGHAT and CDR2 FQNNGV. CDR3 residues: CASSLRTGFRNEKLFF. The DNA for the CDR3 is TGTGCCAGCAGCCTCCGAACAGGGTTTCGTAATGAAAAACTGTTTTTT.

The chain couples TRBV19 to TRBJ2-5; possible D gene TRBD2, 6 bases. V shed 7 bases and J shed 5 bases, with 17 bases lying between them. The CDR3 is made up of 14 amino acids. CDR1 LNHDA and CDR2 SQIVND come from the germline V gene (reference sequence). The CDR3 protein is CASKGISGLETQYF. The CDR3, as DNA: TGTGCCAGTAAAGGCATTAGCGGCTTGGAGACCCAGTACTTC.

The rearrangement uses TRBV5-1 and TRBJ2-1, with a possible D match to TRBD2 (6 bases). The CDR3 is 11 amino acids. Deletions cut 4 bases from V and 13 bases from J, with 12 bases between. Germline assignment: CDR1 SGHRS and CDR2 YFSETQ. CDR3 region: CASSNGTHQFF. The CDR3 nucleotides are TGCGCCAGCAGCAACGGGACTCACCAGTTCTTC.

The rearrangement uses TRBV11-2 and TRBJ1-2; TRBD1 aligns across 7 bases. The CDR3 is 13 residues long. J gave up 4 bases and V 5 bases, and 4 bases lay outside the gene matches. Germline CDR1 SGHAT, CDR2 FQNNGV. This chain's CDR3 is CASSAGTVYGYTF. In nucleotides, the CDR3 is TGTGCCAGCAGCGCCGGGACAGTCTATGGCTACACCTTC.

The chain recombines TRBV5-1 with TRBJ2-1, with D perhaps given as TRBD1 or TRBD2 (5 bases each). Germline CDR1 reads SGHRS; CDR2 reads YFSETQ. V dropped 4 bases and J dropped 8 bases, with 13 bases sitting between them. There are 13 residues in the CDR3. CDR3 loop: CASSRGRGDEQFF. As DNA, the CDR3 is TGCGCCAGCAGCCGGGGTAGGGGAGATGAGCAGTTCTTC.

The chain recombines TRBV9 with TRBJ2-3; D possibly corresponds to TRBD2 (6 bases). Germline CDR1 and CDR2: SGDLS and YYNGEE. With 3 bases removed from V and 2 bases from J, the gap between germline ends came to 13 bases. The CDR3 is 15 residues long. As DNA, the CDR3 is TGTGCCAGCAGCGCCGTTAGCGGAAACACAGATACGCAGTATTTT. This codes for CASSAVSGNTDTQYF.

This clone came up once. The chain carries TRBV7-2 and TRBJ2-1; 8 positions match TRBD1. CDR3 length: 14 amino acids. Germline CDR1 and CDR2: SGHTA and FQGNSA. Unmatched junction bases numbered 5, after V lost 1 base and J lost 9 bases. In DNA form, the CDR3 reads TGTGCCAGCAGCTTAGGGACAGGGCACAGTGAGCAGTTCTTC. As protein: CASSLGTGHSEQFF. The full variable domain, rest sourced from reference TRBV7-2 and TRBJ2-1, is GAGVSQSPSNKVTEKGKDVELRCDPISGHTALYWYRQSLGQGLEFLIYFQGNSAPDKSGLPSDRFSAERTGGSVSTLTIQRTQQEDSAVYLCASSLGTGHSEQFFGPGTRLTVL.

V is TRBV29-1 and J is TRBJ2-1; a possible D gene is TRBD2 (6 bases). This CDR3 region has 13 residues. The germline V gene encodes CDR1 SQVTM and CDR2 ANQGSEA. V shed 4 bases and J shed 4 bases, with 11 bases lying between them. DNA of the CDR3: TGCAGCGTTGGCGGGACTTCTTACAATGAGCAGTTCTTC. It translates to CSVGGTSYNEQFF.

The chain has TRBV9 and TRBJ2-7, with D possibly TRBD2 on 6 matching bases. CDR3 length: 14 amino acids. V dropped 0 bases and J dropped 2 bases, with 9 bases sitting between them. CDR1 is SGDLS and CDR2 is YYNGEE in the germline V gene. The CDR3 nucleotides read TGTGCCAGCAGCGTAGGCGGGGCTCCCTACGAGCAGTACTTC. Translation gives CASSVGGAPYEQYF.

The V and J genes are TRBV10-3 and TRBJ1-2; D remains ambiguous. V was trimmed by 3 bases and J by 2 bases, leaving 7 bases between them. CDR3 length equals 13 residues. From germline, CDR1 is ENHRY and CDR2 SYGVKD. This CDR3 is CAISDDGNYGYTF. CDR3 bases: TGTGCCATCAGTGATGACGGAAACTATGGCTACACCTTC.

Remarks on this clone: A far larger clone is one nucleotide away, so this likely arose from a read error. The V and J genes are TRBV6-1 and TRBJ2-1, with D perhaps matching TRBD1 or TRBD2 (5 bases each). The germline V gene encodes CDR1 MNHNS and CDR2 SASEGT. There are 15 residues in the CDR3. For the CDR3, the DNA is TGTGCCAACAGTAAAACCGGGACCCTTTACAATGAGCAGTTCTTC. Translation gives CANSKTGTLYNEQFF.

In its sample, this clone was seen once. V gene TRBV18 combines with J gene TRBJ2-7; TRBD1 might be the D (5 bases). Germline V gene lookup returns CDR1 KGHSH and CDR2 LQKENI. This CDR3 region has 15 residues. Deletions cut 0 bases from V and 2 bases from J, with 11 bases between. CDR3: CASSPPQGETYEQYF. In nucleotides, the CDR3 is TGTGCCAGCTCACCACCGCAAGGGGAAACCTACGAGCAGTACTTC.

CDR3 region: CASSPGPGANEKLFF. The CDR3 DNA follows: TGTGCCAGCTCACCTGGGCCAGGGGCTAATGAAAAACTGTTTTTT. The gene calls are TRBV18 and TRBJ1-4, with a weak D call TRBD1 (6 bases). There are 15 residues in the CDR3. The germline V and J ends were trimmed by 3 bases and 3 bases, with 11 bases remaining between them. CDR1 and CDR2 (germline): KGHSH, LQKENI. The entire variable domain, with the rest obtained from reference TRBV18 and TRBJ1-4, is as follows: NAGVMQNPRHLVRRRGQEARLRCSPMKGHSHVYWYRQLPEEGLKFMVYLQKENIIDESGMPKERFSAEFPKEGPSILRIQQVVRGDSAAYFCASSPGPGANEKLFFGSGTQLSVL.

The V and J genes are TRBV28 and TRBJ1-2; D gene unclear. From germline, CDR1 is MDHEN and CDR2 SYDVKM. The V end was cut by 5 bases, the J end by 7 bases, with 11 bases between. The CDR3 is 12 residues long. The CDR3 DNA reads as TGTGCCAGCAGTAAACCGTCGGGTGGCTACACCTTC. It yields the protein CASSKPSGGYTF.

Note on this clone: A single base is all that separates this from a far larger clone, so a read error is likely. The chain has TRBV30 and TRBJ1-1; D unclear. This CDR3 region has 11 residues. CDR1 and CDR2 (germline): GTSNPN, SVGIG (reference sequence). Here the CDR3 reads CACLENAEAFF. CDR3 nucleotide sequence: TGTGCCTGTCTTGAGAACGCTGAAGCTTTCTTT.

This chain connects TRBV7-2 to TRBJ2-7; unclear D gene. The V end lost 1 base, the J end lost 2 bases, and 12 bases lay between the germline ends. Germline V gene data show CDR1 as SGHTA and CDR2 as FQGNSA. This CDR3 is built from 15 residues. This CDR3 reads CASSLEYGPPYEQYF. The CDR3 region has the DNA TGTGCCAGCAGCTTAGAATACGGGCCTCCCTACGAGCAGTACTTC.